This TCR beta chain comes out of a study of blood T cell repertoires in COVID-19. Study summary: COVID-19 samples from acute and convalescent phases originated in the United States, Italy and Spain. PBMCs, B-cell-depleted T cells, or T cells were the source of the cDNA or gDNA that made up the material.

V was shortened by 1 base and J by 6 bases, with 10 bases between the two germline ends. Germline CDR1 reads SQVTM; CDR2 reads ANQGSEA. CDR3 length: 12 residues. Per the study methods: Reference gene primer amplification yielded estimated nucleated cell counts. Assay: immunoSEQ multiplex PCR; the TCRdb copy retains only in-frame clones and omits some. Clone size and V and J calls were adopted from that table, with D and trimming inferred from the DNA. This table has 180,000 or so clones, under 85% appearing once. The specimen sequenced was peripheral blood. This receptor was identified in a man between 60 and 75 years old who had recovered from COVID-19. This sequence joins TRBV29-1 and TRBJ2-7; D possibly corresponds to TRBD2 (5 bases). As DNA, the CDR3 is TGCAGCGTTGAAGGTGGACTGTCCGAGCAGTACTTC. This gives the protein CSVEGGLSEQYF.